This T cell receptor beta chain was profiled in a study of siplizumab effects on memory and regulatory T cells. Trimming took 0 bases from V and 4 from J, leaving 9 bases between them. Per germline, CDR1 MNHEY and CDR2 SVGAGI. The CDR3 extends over 14 amino acids. Study conclusions and caveats: Unstimulated naive T cells seemed to show more diversity than memory cells did, and they also seemed to be among the major contributors to the alloresponse.

A word on this clone: Its target is not known.

Sequencing of each sample assayed roughly 10^5 TCR templates. Measured with immunoSEQ multiplex PCR; TCRdb has only the in-frame clones, and not every one. The sample includes some 81,000 clones, roughly 94% of them seen just once. The gene calls are TRBV6-5 and TRBJ1-2; D gene uncertain. This receptor was taken from a human donor in good health. The sequencing input was CD8+ T cells sorted from blood. DNA for the CDR3: TGTGCCAGCAGTTACTCGGAATCTTCCTATGGCTACACCTTC. As protein: CASSYSESSYGYTF.